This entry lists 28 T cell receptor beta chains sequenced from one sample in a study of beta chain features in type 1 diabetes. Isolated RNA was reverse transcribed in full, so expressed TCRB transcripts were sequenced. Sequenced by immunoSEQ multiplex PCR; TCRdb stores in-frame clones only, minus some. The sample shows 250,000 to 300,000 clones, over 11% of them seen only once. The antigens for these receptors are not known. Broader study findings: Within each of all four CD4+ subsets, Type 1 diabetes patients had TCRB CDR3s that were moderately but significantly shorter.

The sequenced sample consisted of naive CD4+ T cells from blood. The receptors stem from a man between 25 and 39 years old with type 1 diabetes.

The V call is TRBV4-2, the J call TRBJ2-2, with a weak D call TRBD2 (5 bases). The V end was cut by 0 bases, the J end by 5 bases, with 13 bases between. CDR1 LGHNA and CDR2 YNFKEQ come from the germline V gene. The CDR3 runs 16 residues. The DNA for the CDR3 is TGTGCCAGCAGCCAAGACCGGGGTGAAGAGACCGGGGAGCTGTTTTTT. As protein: CASSQDRGEETGELFF.

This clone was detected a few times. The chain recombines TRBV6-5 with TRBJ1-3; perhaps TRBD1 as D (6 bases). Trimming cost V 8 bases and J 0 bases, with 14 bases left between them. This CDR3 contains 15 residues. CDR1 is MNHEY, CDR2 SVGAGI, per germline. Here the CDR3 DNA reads TGTGCCAGCCAACGGACAGTGATCTCTGGAAACACCATATATTTT. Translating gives CASQRTVISGNTIYF.

The CDR3, as DNA: TGCAGCGTTCGGACAGGGGGCGAGGCTGAAGCTTTCTTT. Protein product: CSVRTGGEAEAFF. The V gene is TRBV29-1, the J gene TRBJ1-1; 11 bases line up with TRBD1. The CDR3 is made up of 13 amino acids. V gave up 5 bases and J gave up 6 bases; unmatched junction bases: 5. Germline V gene lookup returns CDR1 SQVTM and CDR2 ANQGSEA.

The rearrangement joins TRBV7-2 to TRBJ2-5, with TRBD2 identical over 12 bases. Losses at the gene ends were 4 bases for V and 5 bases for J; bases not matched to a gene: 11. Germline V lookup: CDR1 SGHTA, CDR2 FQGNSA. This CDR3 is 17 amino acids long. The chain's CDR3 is CASSSSKLAGGLETQYF. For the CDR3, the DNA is TGTGCCAGCAGCTCCTCGAAGCTAGCGGGAGGGCTCGAGACCCAGTACTTC.

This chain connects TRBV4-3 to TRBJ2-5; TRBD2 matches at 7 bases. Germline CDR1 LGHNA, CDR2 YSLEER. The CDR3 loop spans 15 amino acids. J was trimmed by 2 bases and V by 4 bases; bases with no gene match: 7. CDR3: CASSRSGRGQETQYF. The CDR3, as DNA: TGCGCCAGCAGCCGATCCGGGCGGGGGCAAGAGACCCAGTACTTC.

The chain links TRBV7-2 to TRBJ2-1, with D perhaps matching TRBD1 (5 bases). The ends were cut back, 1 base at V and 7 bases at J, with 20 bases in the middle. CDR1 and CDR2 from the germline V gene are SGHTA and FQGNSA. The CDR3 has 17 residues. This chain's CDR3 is CASSLVFGASFPNEQFF. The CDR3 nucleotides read TGTGCCAGCAGCTTAGTATTTGGGGCTTCTTTTCCTAATGAGCAGTTCTTC.

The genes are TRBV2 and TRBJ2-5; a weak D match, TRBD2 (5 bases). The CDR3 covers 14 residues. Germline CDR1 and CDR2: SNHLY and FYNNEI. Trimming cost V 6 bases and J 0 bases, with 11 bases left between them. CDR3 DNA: TGTGCCAGCAGGACCGGAGGCAACCAAGAGACCCAGTACTTC. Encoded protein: CASRTGGNQETQYF.

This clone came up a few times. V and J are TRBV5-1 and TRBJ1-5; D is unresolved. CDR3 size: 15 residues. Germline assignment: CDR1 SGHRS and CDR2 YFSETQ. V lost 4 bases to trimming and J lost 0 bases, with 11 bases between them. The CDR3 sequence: CASSPEGNSNQPQHF. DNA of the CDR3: TGCGCCAGCAGCCCGGAGGGAAATAGCAATCAGCCCCAGCATTTT. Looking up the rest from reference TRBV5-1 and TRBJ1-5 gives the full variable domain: KAGVTQTPRYLIKTRGQQVTLSCSPISGHRSVSWYQQTPGQGLQFLFEYFSETQRNKGNFPGRFSGRQFSNSRSEMNVSTLELGDSALYLCASSPEGNSNQPQHFGDGTRLSIL.

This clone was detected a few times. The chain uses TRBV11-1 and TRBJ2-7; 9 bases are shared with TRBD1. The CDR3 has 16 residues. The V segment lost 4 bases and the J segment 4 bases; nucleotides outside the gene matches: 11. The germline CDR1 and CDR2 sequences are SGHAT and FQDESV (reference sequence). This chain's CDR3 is CASSSNRGLTMYEQYF. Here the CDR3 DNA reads TGTGCCAGCAGCTCGAACAGGGGGCTAACGATGTACGAGCAGTACTTC. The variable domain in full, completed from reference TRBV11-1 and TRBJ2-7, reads EAEVAQSPRYKITEKSQAVAFWCDPISGHATLYWYRQILGQGPELLVQFQDESVVDDSQLPKDRFSAERLKGVDSTLKIQPAELGDSAMYLCASSSNRGLTMYEQYFGPGTRLTVT.

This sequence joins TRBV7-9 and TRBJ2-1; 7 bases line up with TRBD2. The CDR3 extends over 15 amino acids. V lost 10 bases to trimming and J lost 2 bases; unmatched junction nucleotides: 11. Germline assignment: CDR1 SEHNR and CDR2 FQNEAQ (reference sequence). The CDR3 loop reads CATIRGGSTYNEQFF. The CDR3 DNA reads TGTGCCACCATACGCGGCGGGAGCACCTACAATGAGCAGTTCTTC.

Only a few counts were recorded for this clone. This CDR3 is CAISAQGDEQYF. Here the CDR3 DNA reads TGTGCCATCAGTGCGCAGGGTGACGAGCAGTACTTC. This chain connects TRBV10-3 to TRBJ2-7; D might be TRBD1 (5 bases). CDR1 ENHRY and CDR2 SYGVKD come from the germline V gene. The V end lost 4 bases, the J end lost 5 bases, and 9 bases lay between the germline ends. There are 12 residues in the CDR3.

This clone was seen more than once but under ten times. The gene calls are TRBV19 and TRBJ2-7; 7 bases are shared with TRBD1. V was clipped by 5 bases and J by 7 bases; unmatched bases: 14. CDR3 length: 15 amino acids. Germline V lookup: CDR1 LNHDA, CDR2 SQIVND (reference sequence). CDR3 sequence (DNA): TGTGCCAGTAGTGCCACGACAGGGAAACGGGTTGAGCAGTACTTC. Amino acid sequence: CASSATTGKRVEQYF.

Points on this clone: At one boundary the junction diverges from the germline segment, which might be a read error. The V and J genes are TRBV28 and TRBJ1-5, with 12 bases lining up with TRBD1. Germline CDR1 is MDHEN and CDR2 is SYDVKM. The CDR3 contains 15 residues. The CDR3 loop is CASSSGTGGKQPQHF. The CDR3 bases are TGTGCCAGCAGTTCGGGGACAGGGGGCAAACAGCCCCAGCATTTT.

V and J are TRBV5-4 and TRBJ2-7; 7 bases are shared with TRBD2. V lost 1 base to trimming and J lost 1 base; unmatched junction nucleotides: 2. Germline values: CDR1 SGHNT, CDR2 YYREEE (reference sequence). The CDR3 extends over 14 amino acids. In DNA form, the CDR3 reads TGTGCCAGCAGCTTGACTAGCGTTTCCTACGAGCAGTACTTC. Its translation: CASSLTSVSYEQYF.

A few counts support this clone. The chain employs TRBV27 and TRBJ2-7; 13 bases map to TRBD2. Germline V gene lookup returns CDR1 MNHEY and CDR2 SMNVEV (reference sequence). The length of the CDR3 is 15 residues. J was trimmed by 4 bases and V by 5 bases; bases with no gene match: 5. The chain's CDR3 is CASSPLTSGGYEQYF. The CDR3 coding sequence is TGTGCCAGCAGTCCATTGACTAGCGGGGGGTACGAGCAGTACTTC.

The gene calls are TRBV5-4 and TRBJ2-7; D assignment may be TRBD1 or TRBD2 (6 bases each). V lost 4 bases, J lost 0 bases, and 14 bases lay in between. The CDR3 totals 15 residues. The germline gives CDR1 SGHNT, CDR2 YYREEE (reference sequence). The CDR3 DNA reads TGTGCCAGCAGCCTGGGGGGCGCTAGCTCCTACGAGCAGTACTTC. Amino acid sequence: CASSLGGASSYEQYF.

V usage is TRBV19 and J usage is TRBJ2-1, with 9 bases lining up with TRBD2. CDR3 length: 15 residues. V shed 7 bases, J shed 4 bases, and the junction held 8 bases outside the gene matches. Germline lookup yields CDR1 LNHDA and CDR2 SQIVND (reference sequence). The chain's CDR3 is CASKVSGSRYNEQFF. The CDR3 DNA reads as TGTGCCAGTAAGGTTAGCGGGAGTAGGTACAATGAGCAGTTCTTC.

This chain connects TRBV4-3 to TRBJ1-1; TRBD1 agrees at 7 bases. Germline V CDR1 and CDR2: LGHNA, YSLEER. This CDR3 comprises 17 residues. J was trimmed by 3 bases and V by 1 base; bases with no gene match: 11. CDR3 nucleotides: TGCGCCAGCAGCCAAGGACAGGGTTTGAGGGTGGACACTGAAGCTTTCTTT. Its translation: CASSQGQGLRVDTEAFF.

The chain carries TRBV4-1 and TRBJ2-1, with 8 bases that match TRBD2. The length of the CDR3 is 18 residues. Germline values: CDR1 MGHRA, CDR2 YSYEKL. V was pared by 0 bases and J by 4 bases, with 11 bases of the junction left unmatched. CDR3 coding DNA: TGCGCCAGCAGCCAAGATCCAGCGGGCGGGAGGAGATACAATGAGCAGTTCTTC. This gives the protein CASSQDPAGGRRYNEQFF.

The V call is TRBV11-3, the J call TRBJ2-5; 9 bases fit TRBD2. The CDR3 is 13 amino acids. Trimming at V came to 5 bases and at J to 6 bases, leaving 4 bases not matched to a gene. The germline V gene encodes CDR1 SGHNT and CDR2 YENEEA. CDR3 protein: CASSVSGRKTQYF. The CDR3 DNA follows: TGTGCCAGCAGCGTTAGCGGGAGAAAGACCCAGTACTTC. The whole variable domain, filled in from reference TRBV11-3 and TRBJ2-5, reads EAGVVQSPRYKIIEKKQPVAFWCNPISGHNTLYWYLQNLGQGPELLIRYENEEAVDDSQLPKDRFSAERLKGVDSTLKIQPAELGDSAVYLCASSVSGRKTQYFGPGTRLLVL.

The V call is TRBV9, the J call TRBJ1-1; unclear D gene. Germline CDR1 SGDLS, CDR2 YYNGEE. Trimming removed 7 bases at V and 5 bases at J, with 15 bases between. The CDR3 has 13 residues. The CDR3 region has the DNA TGTGCCAGCTCCGAGGACCCGGGGACTGAAGCTTTCTTT. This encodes CASSEDPGTEAFF.

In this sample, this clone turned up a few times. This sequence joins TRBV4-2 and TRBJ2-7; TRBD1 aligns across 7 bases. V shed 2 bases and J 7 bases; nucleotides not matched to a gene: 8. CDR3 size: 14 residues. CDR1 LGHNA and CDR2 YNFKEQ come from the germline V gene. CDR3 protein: CASSQTGQLLEQYF. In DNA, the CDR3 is TGTGCCAGCAGCCAAACGGGACAGTTACTGGAGCAGTACTTC.

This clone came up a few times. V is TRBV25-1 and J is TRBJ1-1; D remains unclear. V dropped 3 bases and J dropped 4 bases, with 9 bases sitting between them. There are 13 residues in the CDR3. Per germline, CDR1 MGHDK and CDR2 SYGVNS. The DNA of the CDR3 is TGTGCCAGCAGTGATCGGGGAATCACTGAAGCTTTCTTT. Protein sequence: CASSDRGITEAFF. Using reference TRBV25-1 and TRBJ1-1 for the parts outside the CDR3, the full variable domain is EADIYQTPRYLVIGTGKKITLECSQTMGHDKMYWYQQDPGMELHLIHYSYGVNSTEKGDLSSESTVSRIRTEHFPLTLESARPSHTSQYLCASSDRGITEAFFGQGTRLTVV.

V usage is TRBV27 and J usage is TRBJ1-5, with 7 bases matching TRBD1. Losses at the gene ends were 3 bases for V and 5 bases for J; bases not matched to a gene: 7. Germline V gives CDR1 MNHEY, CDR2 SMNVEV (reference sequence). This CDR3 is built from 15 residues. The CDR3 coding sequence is TGTGCCAGCAGTTTCTATGGACAGGCCCATCAGCCCCAGCATTTT. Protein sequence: CASSFYGQAHQPQHF.

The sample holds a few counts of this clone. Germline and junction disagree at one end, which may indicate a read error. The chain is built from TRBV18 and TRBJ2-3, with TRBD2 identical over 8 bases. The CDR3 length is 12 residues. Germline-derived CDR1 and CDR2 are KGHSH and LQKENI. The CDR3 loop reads CASSTETGLGDF. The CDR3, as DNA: TGTGCCAGCTCAACCGAAACGGGACTAGGGGATTTT.

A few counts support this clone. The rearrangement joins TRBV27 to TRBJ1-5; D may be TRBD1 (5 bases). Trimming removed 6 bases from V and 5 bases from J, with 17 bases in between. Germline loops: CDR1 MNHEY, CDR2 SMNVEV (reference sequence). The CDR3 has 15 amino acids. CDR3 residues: CASSAIGGGDQPQHF. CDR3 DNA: TGTGCCAGCAGCGCCATCGGGGGGGGTGATCAGCCCCAGCATTTT.

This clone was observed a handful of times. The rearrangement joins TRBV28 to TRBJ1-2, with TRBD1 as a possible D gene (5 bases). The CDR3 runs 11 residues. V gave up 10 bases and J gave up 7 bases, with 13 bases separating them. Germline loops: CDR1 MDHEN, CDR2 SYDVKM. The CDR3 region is CATHSGFGYTF. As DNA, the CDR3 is TGTGCCACCCATTCAGGGTTTGGCTACACCTTC.

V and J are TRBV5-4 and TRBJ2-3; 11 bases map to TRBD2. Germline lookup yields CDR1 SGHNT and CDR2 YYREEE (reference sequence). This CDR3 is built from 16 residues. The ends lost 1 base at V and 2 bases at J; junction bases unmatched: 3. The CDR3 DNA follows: TGTGCCAGCAGCTTGAGGACTAGCGGGCCCACAGATACGCAGTATTTT. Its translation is CASSLRTSGPTDTQYF.